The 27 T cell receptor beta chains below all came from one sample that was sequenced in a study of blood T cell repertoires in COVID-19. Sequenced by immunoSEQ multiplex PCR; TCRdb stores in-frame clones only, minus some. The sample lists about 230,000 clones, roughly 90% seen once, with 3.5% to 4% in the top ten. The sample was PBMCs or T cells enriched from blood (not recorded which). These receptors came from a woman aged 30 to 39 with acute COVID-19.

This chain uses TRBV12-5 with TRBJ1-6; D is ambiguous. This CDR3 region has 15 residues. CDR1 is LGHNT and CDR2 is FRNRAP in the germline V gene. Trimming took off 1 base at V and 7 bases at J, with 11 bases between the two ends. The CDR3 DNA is TGTGCTAGTGGTTTGGCGAGAAGTGCAAATTCACCCCTCCACTTT. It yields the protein CASGLARSANSPLHF.

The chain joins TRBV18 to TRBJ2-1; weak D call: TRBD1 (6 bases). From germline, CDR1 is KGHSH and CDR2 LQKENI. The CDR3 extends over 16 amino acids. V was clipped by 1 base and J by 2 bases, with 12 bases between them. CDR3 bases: TGTGCCAGCTCACCACAAGGCGCAGGGGCCTACAATGAGCAGTTCTTC. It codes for CASSPQGAGAYNEQFF.

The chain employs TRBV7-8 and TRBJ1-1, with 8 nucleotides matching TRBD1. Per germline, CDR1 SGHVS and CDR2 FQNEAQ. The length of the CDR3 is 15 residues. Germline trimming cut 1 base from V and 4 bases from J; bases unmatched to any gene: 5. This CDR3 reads CASSLGQGWSTEAFF. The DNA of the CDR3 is TGTGCCAGCAGCTTAGGACAGGGGTGGTCCACTGAAGCTTTCTTT. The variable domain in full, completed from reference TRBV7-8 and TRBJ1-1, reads GAGVSQSPRYKVAKRGQDVALRCDPISGHVSLFWYQQALGQGPEFLTYFQNEAQLDKSGLPSDRFFAERPEGSVSTLKIQRTQQEDSAVYLCASSLGQGWSTEAFFGQGTRLTVV.

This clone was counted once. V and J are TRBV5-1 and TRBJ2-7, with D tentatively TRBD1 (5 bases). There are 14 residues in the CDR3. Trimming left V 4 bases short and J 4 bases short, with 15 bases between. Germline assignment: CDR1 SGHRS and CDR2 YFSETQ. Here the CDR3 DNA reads TGCGCCAGCAGCCCCTCAGGGTCCAGGTACGAGCAGTACTTC. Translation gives CASSPSGSRYEQYF.

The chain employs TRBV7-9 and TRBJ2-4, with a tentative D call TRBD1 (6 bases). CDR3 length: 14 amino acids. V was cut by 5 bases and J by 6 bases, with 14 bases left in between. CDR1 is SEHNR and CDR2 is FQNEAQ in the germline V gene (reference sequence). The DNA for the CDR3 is TGTGCCAGCAGCCTCCGGGACATCGGAAACATTCAGTACTTC. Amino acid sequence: CASSLRDIGNIQYF.

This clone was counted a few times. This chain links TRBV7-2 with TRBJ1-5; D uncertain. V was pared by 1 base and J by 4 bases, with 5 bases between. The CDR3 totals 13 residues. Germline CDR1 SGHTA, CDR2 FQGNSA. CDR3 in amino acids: CASSLVRNQPQHF. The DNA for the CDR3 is TGTGCCAGCAGCTTAGTTAGAAATCAGCCCCAGCATTTT.

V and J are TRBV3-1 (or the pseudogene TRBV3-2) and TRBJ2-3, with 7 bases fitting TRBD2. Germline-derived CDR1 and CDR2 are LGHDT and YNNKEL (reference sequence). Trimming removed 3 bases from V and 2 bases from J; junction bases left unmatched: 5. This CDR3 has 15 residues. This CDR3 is CASSQSGDPTDTQYF. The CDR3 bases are TGTGCCAGCAGCCAGAGCGGGGACCCCACAGATACGCAGTATTTT.

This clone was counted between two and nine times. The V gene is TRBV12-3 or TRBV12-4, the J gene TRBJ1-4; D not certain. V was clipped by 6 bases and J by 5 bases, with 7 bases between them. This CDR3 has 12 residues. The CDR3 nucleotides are TGTGCCAGCAGCCGGGGAAATGAAAAACTGTTTTTT. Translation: CASSRGNEKLFF.

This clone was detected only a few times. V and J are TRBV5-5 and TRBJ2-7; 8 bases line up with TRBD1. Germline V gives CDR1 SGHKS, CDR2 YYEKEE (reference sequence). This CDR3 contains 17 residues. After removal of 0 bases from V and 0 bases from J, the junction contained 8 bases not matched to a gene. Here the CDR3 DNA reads TGTGCCAGCAGCTTGGACCCCCGGGACAGGTCCTCCTACGAGCAGTACTTC. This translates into CASSLDPRDRSSYEQYF.

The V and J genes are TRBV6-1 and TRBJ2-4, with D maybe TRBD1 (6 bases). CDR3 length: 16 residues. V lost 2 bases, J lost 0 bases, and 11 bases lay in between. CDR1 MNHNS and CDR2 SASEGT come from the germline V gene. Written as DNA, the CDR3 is TGTGCCAGCAGTGAAAAGGACAGACTAGCCAAAAACATTCAGTACTTC. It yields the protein CASSEKDRLAKNIQYF.

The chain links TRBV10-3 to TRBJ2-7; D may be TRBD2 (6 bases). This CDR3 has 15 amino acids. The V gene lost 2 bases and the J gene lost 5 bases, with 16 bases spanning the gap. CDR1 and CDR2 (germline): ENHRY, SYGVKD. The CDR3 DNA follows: TGTGCCATCAGTGAGACGGGAGACCACTTCCACGAGCAGTACTTC. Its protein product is CAISETGDHFHEQYF.

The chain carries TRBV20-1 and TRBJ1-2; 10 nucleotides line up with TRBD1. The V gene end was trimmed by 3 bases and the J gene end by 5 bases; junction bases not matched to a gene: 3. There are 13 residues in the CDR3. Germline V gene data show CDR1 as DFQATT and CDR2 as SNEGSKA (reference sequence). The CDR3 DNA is TGCAGTGCTAGTTGGGACAGGGGTTATGGCTACACCTTC. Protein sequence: CSASWDRGYGYTF.

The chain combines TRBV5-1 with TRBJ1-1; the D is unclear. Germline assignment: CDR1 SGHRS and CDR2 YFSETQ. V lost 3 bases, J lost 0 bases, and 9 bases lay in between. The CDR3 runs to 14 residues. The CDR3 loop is CASSWALVNTEAFF. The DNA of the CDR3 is TGCGCCAGCAGCTGGGCTCTGGTGAACACTGAAGCTTTCTTT.

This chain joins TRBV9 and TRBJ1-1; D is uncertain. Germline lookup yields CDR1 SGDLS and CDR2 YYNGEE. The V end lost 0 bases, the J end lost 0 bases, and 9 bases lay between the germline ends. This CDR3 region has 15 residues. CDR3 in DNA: TGTGCCAGCAGCGTAGGTCAGAACATGAACACTGAAGCTTTCTTT. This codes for CASSVGQNMNTEAFF. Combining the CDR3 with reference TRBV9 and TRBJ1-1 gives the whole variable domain DSGVTQTPKHLITATGQRVTLRCSPRSGDLSVYWYQQSLDQGLQFLIQYYNGEERAKGNILERFSAQQFPDLHSELNLSSLELGDSALYFCASSVGQNMNTEAFFGQGTRLTVV.

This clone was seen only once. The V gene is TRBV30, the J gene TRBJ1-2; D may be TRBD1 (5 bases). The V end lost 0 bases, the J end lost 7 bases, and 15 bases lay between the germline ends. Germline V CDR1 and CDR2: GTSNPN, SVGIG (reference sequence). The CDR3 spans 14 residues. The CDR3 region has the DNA TGTGCCTGGAGTGTATCCAGGGCATATAGTGGCTACACCTTC. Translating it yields CAWSVSRAYSGYTF.

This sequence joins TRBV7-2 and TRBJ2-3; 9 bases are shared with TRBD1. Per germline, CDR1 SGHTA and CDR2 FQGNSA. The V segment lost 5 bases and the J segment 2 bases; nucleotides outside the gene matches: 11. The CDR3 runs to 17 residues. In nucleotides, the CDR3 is TGTGCCAGCAGCGTCGGGGACAGGGACTTTTACACAGATACGCAGTATTTT. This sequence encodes CASSVGDRDFYTDTQYF.

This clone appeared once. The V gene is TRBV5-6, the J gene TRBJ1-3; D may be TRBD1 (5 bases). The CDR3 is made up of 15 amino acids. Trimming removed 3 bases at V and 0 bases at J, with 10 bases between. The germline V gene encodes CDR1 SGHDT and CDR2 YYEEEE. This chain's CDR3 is CASSSQGSSGNTIYF. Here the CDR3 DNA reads TGTGCCAGCAGCTCGCAGGGTAGCTCTGGAAACACCATATATTTT.

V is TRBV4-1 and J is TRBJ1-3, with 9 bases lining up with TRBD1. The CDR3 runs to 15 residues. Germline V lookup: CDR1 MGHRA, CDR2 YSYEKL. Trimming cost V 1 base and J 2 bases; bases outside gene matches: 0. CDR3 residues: CASSQGDRAGNTIYF. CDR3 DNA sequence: TGCGCCAGCAGCCAAGGGGACAGGGCTGGAAACACCATATATTTT.

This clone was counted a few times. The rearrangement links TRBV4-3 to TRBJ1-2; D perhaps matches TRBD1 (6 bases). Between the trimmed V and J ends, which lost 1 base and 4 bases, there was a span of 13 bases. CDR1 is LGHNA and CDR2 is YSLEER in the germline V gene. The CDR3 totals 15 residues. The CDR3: CASSQGRGDAYGYTF. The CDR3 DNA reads TGCGCCAGCAGCCAAGGCAGGGGAGATGCCTATGGCTACACCTTC.

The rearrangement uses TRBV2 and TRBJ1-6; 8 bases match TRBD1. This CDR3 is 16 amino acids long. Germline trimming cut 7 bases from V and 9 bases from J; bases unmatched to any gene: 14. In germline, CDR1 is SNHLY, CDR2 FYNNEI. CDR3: CASTRDRSSEGSPLHF. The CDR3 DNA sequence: TGTGCCAGCACTCGGGACAGGAGCTCCGAGGGTTCACCCCTCCACTTT. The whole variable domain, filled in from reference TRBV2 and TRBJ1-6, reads EPEVTQTPSHQVTQMGQEVILRCVPISNHLYFYWYRQILGQKVEFLVSFYNNEISEKSEIFDDQFSVERPDGSNFTLKIRSTKLEDSAMYFCASTRDRSSEGSPLHFGNGTRLTVT.

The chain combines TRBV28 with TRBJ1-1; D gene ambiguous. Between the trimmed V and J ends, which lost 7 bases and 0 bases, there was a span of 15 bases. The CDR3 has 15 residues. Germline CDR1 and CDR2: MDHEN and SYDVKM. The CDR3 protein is CASIENAGMNTEAFF. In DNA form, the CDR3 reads TGTGCCAGCATCGAAAACGCGGGTATGAACACTGAAGCTTTCTTT.

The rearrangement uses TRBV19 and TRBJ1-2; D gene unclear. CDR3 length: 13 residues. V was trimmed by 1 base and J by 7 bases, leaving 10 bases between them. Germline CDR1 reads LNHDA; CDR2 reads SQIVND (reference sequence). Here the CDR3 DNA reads TGTGCCAGTAGTATAGTGGGCAATCGTGGCTACACCTTC. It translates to CASSIVGNRGYTF.

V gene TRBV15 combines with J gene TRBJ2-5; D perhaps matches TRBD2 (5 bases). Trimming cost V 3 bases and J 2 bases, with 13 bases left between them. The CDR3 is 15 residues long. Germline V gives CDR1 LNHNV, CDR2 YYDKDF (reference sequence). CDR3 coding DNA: TGTGCCACCAGCAGGACGATAGCGCGGCAAGAGACCCAGTACTTC. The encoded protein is CATSRTIARQETQYF.

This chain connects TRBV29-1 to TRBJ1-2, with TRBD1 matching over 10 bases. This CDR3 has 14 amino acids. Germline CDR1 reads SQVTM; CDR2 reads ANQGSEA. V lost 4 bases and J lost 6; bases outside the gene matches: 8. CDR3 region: CSVGGGQGIDGYTF. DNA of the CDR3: TGCAGCGTTGGAGGGGGACAGGGGATAGATGGCTACACCTTC. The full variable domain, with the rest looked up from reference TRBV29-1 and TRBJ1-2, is SAVISQKPSRDICQRGTSLTIQCQVDSQVTMMFWYRQQPGQSLTLIATANQGSEATYESGFVIDKFPISRPNLTFSTLTVSNMSPEDSSIYLCSVGGGQGIDGYTFGSGTRLTVV.

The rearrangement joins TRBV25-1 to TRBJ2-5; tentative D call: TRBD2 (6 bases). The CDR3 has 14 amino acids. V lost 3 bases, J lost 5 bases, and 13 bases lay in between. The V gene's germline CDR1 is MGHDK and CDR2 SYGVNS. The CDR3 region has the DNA TGTGCCAGCAGTGATGGCGGGGACGTTGAGACCCAGTACTTC. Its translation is CASSDGGDVETQYF.

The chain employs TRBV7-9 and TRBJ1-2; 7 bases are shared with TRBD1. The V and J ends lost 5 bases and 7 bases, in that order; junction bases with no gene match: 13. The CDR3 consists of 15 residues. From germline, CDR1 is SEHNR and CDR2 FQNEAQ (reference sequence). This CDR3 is CASSPPTGYVGGYTF. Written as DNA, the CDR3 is TGTGCCAGCAGCCCGCCGACAGGGTATGTTGGTGGCTACACCTTC.

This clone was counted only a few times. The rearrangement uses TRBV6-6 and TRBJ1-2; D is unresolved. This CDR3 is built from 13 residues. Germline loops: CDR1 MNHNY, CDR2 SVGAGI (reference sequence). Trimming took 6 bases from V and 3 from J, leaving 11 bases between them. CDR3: CASRPPRDYGYTF. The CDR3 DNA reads TGTGCCAGCAGACCTCCACGGGACTATGGCTACACCTTC.